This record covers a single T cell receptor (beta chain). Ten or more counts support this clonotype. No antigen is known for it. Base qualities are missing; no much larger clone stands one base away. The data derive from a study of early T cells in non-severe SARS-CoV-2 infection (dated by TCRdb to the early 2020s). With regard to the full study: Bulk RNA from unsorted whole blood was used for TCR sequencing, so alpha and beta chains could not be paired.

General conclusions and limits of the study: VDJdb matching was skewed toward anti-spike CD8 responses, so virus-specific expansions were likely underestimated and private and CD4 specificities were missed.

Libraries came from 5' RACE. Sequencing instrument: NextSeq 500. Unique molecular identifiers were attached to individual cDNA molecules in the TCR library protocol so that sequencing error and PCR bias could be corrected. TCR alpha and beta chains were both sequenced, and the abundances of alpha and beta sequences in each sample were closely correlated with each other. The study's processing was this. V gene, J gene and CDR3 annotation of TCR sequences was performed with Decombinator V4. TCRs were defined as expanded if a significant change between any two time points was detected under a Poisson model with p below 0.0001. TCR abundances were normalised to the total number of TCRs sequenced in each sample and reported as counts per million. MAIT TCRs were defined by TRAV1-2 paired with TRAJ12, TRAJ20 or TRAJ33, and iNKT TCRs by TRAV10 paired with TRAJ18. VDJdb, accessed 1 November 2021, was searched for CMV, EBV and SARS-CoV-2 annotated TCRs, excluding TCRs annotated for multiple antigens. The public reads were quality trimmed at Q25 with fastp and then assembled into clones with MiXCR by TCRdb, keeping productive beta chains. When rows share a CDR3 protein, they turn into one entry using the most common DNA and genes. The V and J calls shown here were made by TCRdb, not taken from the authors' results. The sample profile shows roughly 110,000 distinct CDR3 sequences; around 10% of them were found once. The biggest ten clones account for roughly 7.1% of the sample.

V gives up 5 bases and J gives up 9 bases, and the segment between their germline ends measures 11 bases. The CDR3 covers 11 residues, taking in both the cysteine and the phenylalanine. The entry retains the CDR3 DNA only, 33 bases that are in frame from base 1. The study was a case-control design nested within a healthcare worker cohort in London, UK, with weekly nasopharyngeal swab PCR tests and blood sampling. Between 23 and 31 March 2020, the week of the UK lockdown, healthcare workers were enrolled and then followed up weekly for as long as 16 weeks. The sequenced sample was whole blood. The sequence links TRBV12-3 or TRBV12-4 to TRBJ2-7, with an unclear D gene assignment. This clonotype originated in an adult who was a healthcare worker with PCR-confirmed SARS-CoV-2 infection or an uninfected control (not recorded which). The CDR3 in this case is CASSPRQRQYF. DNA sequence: TGTGCCAGCAGTCCACGACAAAGGCAGTACTTC.